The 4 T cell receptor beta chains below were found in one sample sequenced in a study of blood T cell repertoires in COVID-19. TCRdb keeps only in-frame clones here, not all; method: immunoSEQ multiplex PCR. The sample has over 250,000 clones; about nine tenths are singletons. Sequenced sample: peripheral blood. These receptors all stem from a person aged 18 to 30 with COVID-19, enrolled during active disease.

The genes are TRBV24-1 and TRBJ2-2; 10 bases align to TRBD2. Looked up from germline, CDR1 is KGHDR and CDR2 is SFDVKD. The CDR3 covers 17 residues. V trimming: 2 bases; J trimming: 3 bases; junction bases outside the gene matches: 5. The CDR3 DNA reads TGTGCCACCAGTGATTCCGGACTAGCGGAATACACCGGGGAGCTGTTTTTT. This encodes CATSDSGLAEYTGELFF.

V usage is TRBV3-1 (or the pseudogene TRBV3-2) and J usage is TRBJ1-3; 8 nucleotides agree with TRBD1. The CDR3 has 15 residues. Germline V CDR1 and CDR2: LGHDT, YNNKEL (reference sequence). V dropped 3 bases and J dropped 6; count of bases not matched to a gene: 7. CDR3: CASSHEDREVNTIYF. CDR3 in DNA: TGTGCCAGCAGCCACGAGGACAGGGAGGTAAACACCATATATTTT.

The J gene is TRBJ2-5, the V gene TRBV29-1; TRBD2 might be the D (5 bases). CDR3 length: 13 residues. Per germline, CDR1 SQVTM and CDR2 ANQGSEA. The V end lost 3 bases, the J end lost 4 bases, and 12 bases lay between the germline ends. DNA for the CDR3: TGCAGCGTTGAGTTTAACGGGGTAGAGACCCAGTACTTC. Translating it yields CSVEFNGVETQYF.

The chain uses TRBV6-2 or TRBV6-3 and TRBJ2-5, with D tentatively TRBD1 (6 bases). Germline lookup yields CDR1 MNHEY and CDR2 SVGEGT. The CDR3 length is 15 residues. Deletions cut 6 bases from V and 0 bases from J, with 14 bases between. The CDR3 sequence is CASSLFTGYQETQYF. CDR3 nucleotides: TGTGCCAGCAGCTTATTTACAGGGTACCAAGAGACCCAGTACTTC.